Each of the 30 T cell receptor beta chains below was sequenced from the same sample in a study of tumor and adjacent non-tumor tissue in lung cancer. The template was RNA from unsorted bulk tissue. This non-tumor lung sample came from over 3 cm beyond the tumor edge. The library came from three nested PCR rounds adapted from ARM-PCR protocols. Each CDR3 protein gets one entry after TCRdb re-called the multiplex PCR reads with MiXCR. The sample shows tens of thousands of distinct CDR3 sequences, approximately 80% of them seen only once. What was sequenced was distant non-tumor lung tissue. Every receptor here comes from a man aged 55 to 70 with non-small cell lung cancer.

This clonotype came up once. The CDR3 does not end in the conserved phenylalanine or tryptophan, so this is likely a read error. CDR3 residues: CASNTSSGGAQEQYI. The CDR3 nucleotides are TGTGCCAGCAACACTTCTAGCGGGGGGGCTCAGGAGCAGTACATC. The chain joins TRBV11-2 to TRBJ2-7; 12 nucleotides line up with TRBD2. This CDR3 spans 15 amino acids. Germline CDR1 reads SGHAT; CDR2 reads FQNNGV. The ends lost 7 bases at V and 7 bases at J; junction bases unmatched: 11.

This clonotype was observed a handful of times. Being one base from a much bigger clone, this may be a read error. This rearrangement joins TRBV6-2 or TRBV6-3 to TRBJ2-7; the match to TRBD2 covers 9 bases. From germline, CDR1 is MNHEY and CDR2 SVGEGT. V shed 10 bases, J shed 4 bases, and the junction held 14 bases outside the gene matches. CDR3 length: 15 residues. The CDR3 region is CANSRLASGTYEQYF. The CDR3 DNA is TGTGCCAACAGCCGGCTGGCTAGCGGGACTTACGAGCAGTACTTC.

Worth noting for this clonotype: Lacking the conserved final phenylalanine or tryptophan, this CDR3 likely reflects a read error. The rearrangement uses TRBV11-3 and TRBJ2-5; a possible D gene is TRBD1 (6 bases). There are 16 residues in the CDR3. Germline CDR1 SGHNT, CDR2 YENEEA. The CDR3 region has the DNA TGTGCCAGCACCTTAAGGGGTCGGACAGTACAAGAGACCCAGTACATC. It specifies CASTLRGRTVQETQYI.

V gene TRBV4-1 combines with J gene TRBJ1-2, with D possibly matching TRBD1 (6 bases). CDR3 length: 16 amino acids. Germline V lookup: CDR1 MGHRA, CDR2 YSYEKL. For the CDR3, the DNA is TGCACCATCAGCCCCGGTGGAACAGGGAACTACTATGGCTACACCTTC. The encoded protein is CTISPGGTGNYYGYTF.

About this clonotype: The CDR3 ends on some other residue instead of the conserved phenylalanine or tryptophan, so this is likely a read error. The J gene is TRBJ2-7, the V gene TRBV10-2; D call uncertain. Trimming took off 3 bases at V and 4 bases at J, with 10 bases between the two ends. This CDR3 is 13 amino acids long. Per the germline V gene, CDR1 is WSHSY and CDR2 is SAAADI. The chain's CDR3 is CASSDRQAYEQYI. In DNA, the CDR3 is TGCGCCAGCAGTGACAGGCAAGCGTACGAGCAGTACATC.

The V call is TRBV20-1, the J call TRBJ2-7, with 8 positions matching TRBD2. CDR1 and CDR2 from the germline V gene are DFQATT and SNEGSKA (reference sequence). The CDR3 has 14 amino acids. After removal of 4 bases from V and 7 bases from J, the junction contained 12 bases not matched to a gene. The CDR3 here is CSAKLGGRSPEQYF. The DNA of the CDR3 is TGCAGTGCTAAGCTGGGCGGGAGGAGCCCAGAGCAGTACTTC.

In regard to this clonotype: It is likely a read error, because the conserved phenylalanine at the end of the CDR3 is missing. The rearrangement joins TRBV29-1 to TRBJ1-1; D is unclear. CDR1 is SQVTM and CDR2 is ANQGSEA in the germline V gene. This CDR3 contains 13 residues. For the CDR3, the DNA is TGCAGGGTTGAGCGACCGCATTACACAGAAGCTTTCCTT. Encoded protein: CRVERPHYTEAFL.

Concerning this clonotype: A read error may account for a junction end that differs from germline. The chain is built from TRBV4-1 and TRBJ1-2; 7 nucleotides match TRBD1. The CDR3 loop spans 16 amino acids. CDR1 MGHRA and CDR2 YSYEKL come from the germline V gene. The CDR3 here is CASSPAGTGDYYGFTF. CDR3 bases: TGCGCCAGCAGCCCCGCTGGAACAGGGGACTATTATGGCTTCACCTTC.

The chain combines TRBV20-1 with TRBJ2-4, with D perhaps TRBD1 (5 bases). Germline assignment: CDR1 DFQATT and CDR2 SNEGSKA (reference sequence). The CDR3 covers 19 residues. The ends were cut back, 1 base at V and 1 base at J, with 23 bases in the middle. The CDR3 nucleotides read TGCAGTGCTAGAGCCGTCGATCGGGCCCTACAGGCGGCCAAAAACATTCAGTACTTC. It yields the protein CSARAVDRALQAAKNIQYF.

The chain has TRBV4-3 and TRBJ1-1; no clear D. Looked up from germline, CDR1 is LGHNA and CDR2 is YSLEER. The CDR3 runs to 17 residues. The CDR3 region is CISSQGVPGSSGTEAFF. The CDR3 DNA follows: TGCATCAGCAGCCAAGGCGTTCCGGGCAGTTCGGGCACTGAAGCTTTCTTT.

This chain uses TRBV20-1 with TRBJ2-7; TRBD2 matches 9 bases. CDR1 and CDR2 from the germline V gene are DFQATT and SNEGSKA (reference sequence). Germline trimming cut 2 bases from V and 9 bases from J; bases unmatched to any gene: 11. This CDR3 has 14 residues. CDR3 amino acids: CSARNAGLADVQYF. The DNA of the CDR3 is TGCAGTGCTAGAAATGCGGGACTAGCTGACGTGCAGTACTTC.

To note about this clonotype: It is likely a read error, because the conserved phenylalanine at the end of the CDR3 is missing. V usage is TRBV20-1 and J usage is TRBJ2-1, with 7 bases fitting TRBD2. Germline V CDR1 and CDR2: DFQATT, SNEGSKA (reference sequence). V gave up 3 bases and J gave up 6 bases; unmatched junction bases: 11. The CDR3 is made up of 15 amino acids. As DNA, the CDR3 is TGCAGTGCTAGCCCGCTAGCGGTAGCTCTCAATGAGCAGTTCCTC. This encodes CSASPLAVALNEQFL.

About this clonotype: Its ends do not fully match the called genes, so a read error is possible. The CDR3 DNA reads as TGTGCCAGCAGTTACCGAGACGGAACCACTGAAGCTATCTTT. Translating it yields CASSYRDGTTEAIF. The V gene is TRBV6-5, the J gene TRBJ1-1; D uncertain. CDR3 length: 14 residues. The germline V gene has CDR1 MNHEY and CDR2 SVGAGI.

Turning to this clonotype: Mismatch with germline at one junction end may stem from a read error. The CDR3 region is CSATPETTDGYTF. As DNA, the CDR3 is TGCAGTGCTACCCCAGAGACTACTGATGGATACACCTTC. This rearrangement joins TRBV20-1 to TRBJ1-2; D is unresolved. Germline-derived CDR1 and CDR2 are DFQATT and SNEGSKA (reference sequence). This CDR3 has 13 residues.

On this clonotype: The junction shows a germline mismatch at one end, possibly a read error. CDR3 nucleotide sequence: TGTGCCAGCAGCTTAGCTAGCGGGGGGACGAGCACCGGGGAGCTATTTTTT. Amino acids: CASSLASGGTSTGELFF. The V gene is TRBV11-2, the J gene TRBJ2-2; 11 bases align to TRBD2. From germline, CDR1 is SGHAT and CDR2 FQNNGV. The CDR3 covers 17 residues.

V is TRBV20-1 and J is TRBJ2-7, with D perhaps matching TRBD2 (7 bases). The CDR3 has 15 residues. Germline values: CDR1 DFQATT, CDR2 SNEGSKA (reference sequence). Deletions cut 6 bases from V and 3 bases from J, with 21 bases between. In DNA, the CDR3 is TGCAGTGCCATTCGGGTAACGGGGGGCGTCTACGAGCAGTACTTC. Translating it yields CSAIRVTGGVYEQYF.

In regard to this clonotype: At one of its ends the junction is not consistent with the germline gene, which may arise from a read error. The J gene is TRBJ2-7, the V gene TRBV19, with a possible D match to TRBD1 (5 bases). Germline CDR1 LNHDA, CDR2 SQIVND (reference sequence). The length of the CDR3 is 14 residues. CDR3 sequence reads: CASSIGRQGYEQCF. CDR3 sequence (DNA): TGTGCCAGTAGTATAGGGCGGCAGGGCTACGAGCAGTGCTTC.

CDR3 bases: TGTGCCAGCAATTCACCGGGACAGGGGGGTCCCAGGGCTGAGCAGTTCTTC. Its protein product is CASNSPGQGGPRAEQFF. The chain uses TRBV12-3 or TRBV12-4 and TRBJ2-1; 11 nucleotides align to TRBD1. This CDR3 contains 17 residues. J was trimmed by 9 bases and V by 7 bases; bases with no gene match: 17.

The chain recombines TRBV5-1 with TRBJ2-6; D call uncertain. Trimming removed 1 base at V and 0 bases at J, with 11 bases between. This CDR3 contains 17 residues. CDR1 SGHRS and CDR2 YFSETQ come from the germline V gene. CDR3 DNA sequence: TGCGCCAGCAGCTTGACGGTGGGATACTCTGGGGCCAACGTCCTGACTTTC. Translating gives CASSLTVGYSGANVLTF.

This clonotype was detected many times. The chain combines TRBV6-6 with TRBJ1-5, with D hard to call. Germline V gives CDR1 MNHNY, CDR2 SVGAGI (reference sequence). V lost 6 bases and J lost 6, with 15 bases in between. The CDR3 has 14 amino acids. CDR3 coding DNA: TGTGCCAGCAGGTCTGCGGGAACGGGTCAGCCCCAGCATTTT. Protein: CASRSAGTGQPQHF.

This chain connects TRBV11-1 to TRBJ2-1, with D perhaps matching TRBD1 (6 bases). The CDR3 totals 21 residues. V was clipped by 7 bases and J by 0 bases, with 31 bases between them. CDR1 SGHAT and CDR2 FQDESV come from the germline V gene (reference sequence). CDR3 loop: CASTLAWGRGLSRSSYNEQFF. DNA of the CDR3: TGTGCCAGCACTTTAGCTTGGGGCAGGGGTCTTAGTCGAAGCTCCTACAATGAGCAGTTCTTC.

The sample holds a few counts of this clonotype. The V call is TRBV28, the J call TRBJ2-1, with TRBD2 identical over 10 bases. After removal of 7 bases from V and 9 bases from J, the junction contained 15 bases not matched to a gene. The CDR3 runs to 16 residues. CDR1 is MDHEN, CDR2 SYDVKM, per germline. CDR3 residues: CASIKEMLAGAGEQFF. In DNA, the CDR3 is TGTGCCAGCATCAAGGAGATGCTAGCGGGAGCGGGTGAGCAGTTCTTC.

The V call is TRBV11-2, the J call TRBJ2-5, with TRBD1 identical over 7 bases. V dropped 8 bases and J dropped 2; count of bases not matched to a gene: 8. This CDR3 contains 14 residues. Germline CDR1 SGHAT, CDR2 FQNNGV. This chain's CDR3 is CASGSGQVQETQYF. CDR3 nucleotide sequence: TGTGCCAGCGGATCTGGACAGGTTCAAGAGACCCAGTACTTC.

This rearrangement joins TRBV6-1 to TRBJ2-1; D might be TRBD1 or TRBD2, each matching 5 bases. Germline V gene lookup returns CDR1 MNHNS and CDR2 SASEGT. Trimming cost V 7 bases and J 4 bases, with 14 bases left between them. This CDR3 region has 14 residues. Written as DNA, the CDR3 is TGTGCCAGCAAGGTGGGGGTGACGTACAATGAGCAGTTCTTC. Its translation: CASKVGVTYNEQFF.

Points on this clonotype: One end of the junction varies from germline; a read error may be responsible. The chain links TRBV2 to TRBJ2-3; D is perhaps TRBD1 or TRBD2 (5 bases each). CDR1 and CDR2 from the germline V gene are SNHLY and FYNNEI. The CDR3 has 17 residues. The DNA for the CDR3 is TGTGTCAGCAGTGAAATCGAACAGGCCCGGGGCACAGATAGGCAGTATTTT. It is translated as CVSSEIEQARGTDRQYF.

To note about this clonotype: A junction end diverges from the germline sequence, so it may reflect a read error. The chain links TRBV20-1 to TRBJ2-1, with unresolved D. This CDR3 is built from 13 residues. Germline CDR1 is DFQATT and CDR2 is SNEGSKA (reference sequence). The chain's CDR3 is CIATTIGVNEQFF. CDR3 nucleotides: TGCATTGCTACAACTATCGGTGTCAATGAGCAGTTCTTC.

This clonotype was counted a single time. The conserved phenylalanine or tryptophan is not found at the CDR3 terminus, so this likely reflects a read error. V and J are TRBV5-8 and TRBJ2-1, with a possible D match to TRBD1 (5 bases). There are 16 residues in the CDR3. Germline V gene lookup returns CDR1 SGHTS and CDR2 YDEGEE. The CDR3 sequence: CATSLEGVAVYNEQFY. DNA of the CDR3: TGTGCCACCAGCTTGGAAGGGGTGGCGGTTTACAATGAGCAGTTCTAC.

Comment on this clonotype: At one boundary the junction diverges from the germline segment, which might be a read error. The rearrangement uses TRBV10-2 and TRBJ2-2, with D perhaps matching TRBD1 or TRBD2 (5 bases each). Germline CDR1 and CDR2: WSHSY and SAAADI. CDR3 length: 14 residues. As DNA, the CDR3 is TGCGCCAGCAAGCCAGGGTCTGACACCAGGGAGCTGCTTTTT. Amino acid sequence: CASKPGSDTRELLF.

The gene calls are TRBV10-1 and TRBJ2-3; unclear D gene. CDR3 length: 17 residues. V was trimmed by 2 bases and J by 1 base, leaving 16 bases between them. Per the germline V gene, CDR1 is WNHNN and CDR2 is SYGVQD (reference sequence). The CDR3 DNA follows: TGCGCCAGCAGTGAGGAGACCTGGACCCACTGCACAGATACGCAGTATTTT. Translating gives CASSEETWTHCTDTQYF.

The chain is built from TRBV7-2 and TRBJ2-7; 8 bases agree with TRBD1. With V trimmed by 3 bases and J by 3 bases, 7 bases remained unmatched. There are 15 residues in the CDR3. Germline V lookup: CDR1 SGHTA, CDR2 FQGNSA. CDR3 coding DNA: TGTGCCAGCAGCTTTGACAGGGGTGGTTTCTACGAGCAGTACTTC. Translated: CASSFDRGGFYEQYF.